This TCR beta chain emerged from a study of blood T cell repertoires in COVID-19. The germline V gene encodes CDR1 SGHRS and CDR2 YFSETQ. CDR3 length: 15 amino acids. The V end lost 4 bases, the J end lost 5 bases, and 17 bases lay between the germline ends. Patients at the Seattle site were enrolled during active infection and followed longitudinally. Original processing notes: Counts of nucleated cells, estimated from reference gene primer amplification, were obtained. Only in-frame clones appear in the TCRdb table, and some are missing; sequencing was by immunoSEQ multiplex PCR. V and J calls and clone size come straight from that table; D and trimming were deduced from the DNA. The data contain about 210,000 clones, 82% of them singletons.

Material for sequencing was peripheral blood. The chain has TRBV5-1 and TRBJ2-3; no reliable D call. The receptor was derived from a woman aged 55-75 years with COVID-19, enrolled during active disease. CDR3 in DNA: TGCGCCAGCAGCCCCTTAAGCGTCAGTAGAGATACGCAGTATTTT. Its protein is CASSPLSVSRDTQYF.